This T cell receptor beta chain was retrieved from a study of cytomegalovirus exposure and HLA in healthy donors. It was with 60 Vbeta and 13 Jbeta primers that the PCR ran. Clones were read by immunoSEQ multiplex PCR, and TCRdb kept only the in-frame ones, dropping some. The sample gives 150,000 to 200,000 clones, 70% to 90% of which show up once; roughly 8.8% is in the top ten. General study results and limits: It emerged from a later analysis that several of the most significant clusters appeared to be linked to common viral pathogens.

Trimming removed 5 bases at V and 5 bases at J, with 15 bases between. This CDR3 spans 14 amino acids. The V gene's germline CDR1 is SGHAT and CDR2 FQNNGV. For this clone: The antigen is unknown.

This TCR was recovered from a man between 18 and 29 years old in good health and CMV-seropositive. The rearrangement joins TRBV11-2 to TRBJ1-1; tentative D call: TRBD1 (5 bases). The specimen was PBMCs. As DNA, the CDR3 is TGTGCCAGCAGCCTCTGGGGCAGAAAGACTGAAGCTTTCTTT. It translates to CASSLWGRKTEAFF.